One and the same sample provided the 15 T cell receptor beta chains below, sequenced in a study of T cell responses to AZD1222 COVID-19 vaccine. Sequenced by immunoSEQ multiplex PCR; TCRdb stores in-frame clones only, minus some. Of some 90,000 clones in the sample, approximately 89% were seen once. The specimen was peripheral blood, collected on day 0 of AZD1222 vaccination. These receptors came from an adult in good health.

The chain carries TRBV5-1 and TRBJ1-2, with 10 nucleotides matching TRBD1. Unmatched junction bases numbered 11, after V lost 4 bases and J lost 8 bases. The CDR3 covers 15 residues. CDR1 and CDR2 (germline): SGHRS, YFSETQ. CDR3 sequence (DNA): TGCGCCAGCAGCCCTAGGACAGGGGGATCCCTGGGCTACACCTTC. Residues: CASSPRTGGSLGYTF.

V is TRBV19 and J is TRBJ1-5; TRBD1 aligns across 7 bases. Germline V CDR1 and CDR2: LNHDA, SQIVND (reference sequence). This CDR3 has 15 residues. Trimming cost V 5 bases and J 5 bases; bases outside gene matches: 9. The CDR3 region is CASSRTGDPYQPQHF. The CDR3 coding sequence is TGTGCCAGTAGTCGTACAGGGGACCCTTATCAGCCCCAGCATTTT.

The rearrangement joins TRBV19 to TRBJ1-5, with D possibly being TRBD1 (5 bases). The CDR3 spans 14 residues. V lost 7 bases to trimming and J lost 1 base, with 11 bases between them. The germline gives CDR1 LNHDA, CDR2 SQIVND (reference sequence). The CDR3 DNA follows: TGTGCCAGTATACACGGGGGGAGCAATCAGCCCCAGCATTTT. Its translation is CASIHGGSNQPQHF.

J is TRBJ1-6 and V is TRBV5-8; 7 nucleotides agree with TRBD1. The germline V gene has CDR1 SGHTS and CDR2 YDEGEE. Trimming removed 4 bases from V and 4 bases from J; junction bases left unmatched: 5. This CDR3 is built from 15 residues. The CDR3 DNA follows: TGTGCCAGCAGCGGAAGACAGGGATATAATTCACCCCTCCACTTT. Its protein is CASSGRQGYNSPLHF.

This clone came up once. The V and J genes are TRBV5-1 and TRBJ2-1; D is perhaps TRBD2 (6 bases). The CDR3 runs 16 residues. Trimming shortened V by 4 bases and J by 7 bases, and 21 bases separated the two germline ends. CDR1 and CDR2 (germline): SGHRS, YFSETQ. The chain's CDR3 is CASSPRGRERRNEQFF. CDR3 coding DNA: TGCGCCAGCAGCCCGAGGGGTCGGGAGAGGAGGAATGAGCAGTTCTTC.

The chain is built from TRBV30 and TRBJ2-2, with 8 bases fitting TRBD1. CDR3 length: 16 residues. Germline V gives CDR1 GTSNPN, CDR2 SVGIG (reference sequence). V lost 7 bases and J lost 1; bases outside the gene matches: 11. The CDR3, as DNA: TGTGCCTCCACAAAAAGACAGGGGAAGAACACCGGGGAGCTGTTTTTT. Its protein product is CASTKRQGKNTGELFF.

This chain joins TRBV14 and TRBJ1-2; D uncertain. The length of the CDR3 is 16 residues. The germline V gene encodes CDR1 SGHDN and CDR2 FVKESK. Trimming cost V 2 bases and J 3 bases, with 16 bases left between them. The CDR3 region has the DNA TGTGCCAGCAGCCAACTCCGGTCAGGCCGGGACTATGGCTACACCTTC. Translated, it gives CASSQLRSGRDYGYTF.

This clone was seen only a few times. Other DNA sequences of this sample code for an identical CDR3. The rearrangement links TRBV9 to TRBJ1-5; 7 bases fit TRBD1. Per germline, CDR1 SGDLS and CDR2 YYNGEE. This CDR3 region has 13 residues. V trimming: 5 bases; J trimming: 7 bases; junction bases outside the gene matches: 6. The CDR3 region is CASSSGGYQPQHF. CDR3 bases: TGTGCCAGCAGTTCAGGGGGATACCAGCCCCAGCATTTT.

The chain uses TRBV20-1 and TRBJ2-7; D possibly corresponds to TRBD1 (6 bases). The CDR3 extends over 14 amino acids. V lost 3 bases to trimming and J lost 0 bases, with 12 bases between them. Germline lookup yields CDR1 DFQATT and CDR2 SNEGSKA (reference sequence). The CDR3 loop reads CSASLGASSYEQYF. The CDR3 DNA reads as TGCAGTGCTAGTCTGGGGGCGAGCTCCTACGAGCAGTACTTC.

This chain joins TRBV29-1 and TRBJ1-5; 9 bases match TRBD1. Germline V gene lookup returns CDR1 SQVTM and CDR2 ANQGSEA. V dropped 4 bases and J dropped 5; count of bases not matched to a gene: 3. The length of the CDR3 is 13 residues. The DNA of the CDR3 is TGCAGCGTTGCACAGGGGGCTGATCAGCCCCAGCATTTT. Its protein product is CSVAQGADQPQHF.

This chain links TRBV5-4 with TRBJ1-2; D uncertain. The length of the CDR3 is 14 residues. Trimming cost V 4 bases and J 1 base, with 11 bases left between them. Germline V CDR1 and CDR2: SGHNT, YYREEE (reference sequence). CDR3 bases: TGTGCCAGCAGCACCGCCTGGGGTAACTATGGCTACACCTTC. As protein: CASSTAWGNYGYTF. The entire variable domain, with the rest obtained from reference TRBV5-4 and TRBJ1-2, is as follows: ETGVTQSPTHLIKTRGQQVTLRCSSQSGHNTVSWYQQALGQGPQFIFQYYREEENGRGNFPPRFSGLQFPNYSSELNVNALELDDSALYLCASSTAWGNYGYTFGSGTRLTVV.

The V call is TRBV18, the J call TRBJ1-6, with D uncertain. CDR3 size: 15 residues. Germline CDR1 KGHSH, CDR2 LQKENI. Trimming left V 2 bases short and J 5 bases short, with 10 bases between. As DNA, the CDR3 is TGTGCCAGCTCACCAGTGACGGCAAATAATTCACCCCTCCACTTT. It translates to CASSPVTANNSPLHF.

This clone was observed a few times. V and J are TRBV6-5 and TRBJ2-1, with D unclear. CDR3 size: 13 residues. The germline gives CDR1 MNHEY, CDR2 SVGAGI. Trimming took 1 base from V and 5 from J, leaving 6 bases between them. CDR3 region: CASSYYMDNEQFF. The CDR3 nucleotides are TGTGCCAGCAGTTACTATATGGACAATGAGCAGTTCTTC.

This chain connects TRBV9 to TRBJ2-3; maybe TRBD2 (6 bases). Between the trimmed V and J ends, which lost 3 bases and 0 bases, there was a span of 14 bases. CDR3 length: 16 residues. In germline, CDR1 is SGDLS, CDR2 YYNGEE. CDR3 bases: TGTGCCAGCAGCGCAGGAGGCGGGACCAGCACAGATACGCAGTATTTT. Translated: CASSAGGGTSTDTQYF.

The chain combines TRBV28 with TRBJ1-2, with D possibly being TRBD1 (5 bases). The length of the CDR3 is 15 residues. Trimming shortened V by 6 bases and J by 0 bases, and 14 bases separated the two germline ends. Per germline, CDR1 MDHEN and CDR2 SYDVKM. CDR3 sequence reads: CASSPWGGANYGYTF. For the CDR3, the DNA is TGTGCCAGCAGCCCTTGGGGCGGAGCTAACTATGGCTACACCTTC.